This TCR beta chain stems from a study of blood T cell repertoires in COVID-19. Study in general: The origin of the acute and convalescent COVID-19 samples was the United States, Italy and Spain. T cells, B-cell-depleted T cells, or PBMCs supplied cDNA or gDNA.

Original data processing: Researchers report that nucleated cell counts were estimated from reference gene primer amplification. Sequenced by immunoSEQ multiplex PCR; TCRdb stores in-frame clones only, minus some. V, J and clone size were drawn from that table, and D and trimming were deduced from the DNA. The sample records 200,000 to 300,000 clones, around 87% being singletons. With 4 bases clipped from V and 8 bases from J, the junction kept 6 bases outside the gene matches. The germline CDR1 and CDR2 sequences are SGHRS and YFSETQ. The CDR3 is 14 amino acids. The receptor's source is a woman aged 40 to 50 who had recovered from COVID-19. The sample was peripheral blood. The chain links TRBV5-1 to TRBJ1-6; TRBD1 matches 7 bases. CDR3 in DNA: TGCGCCAGCAGCCTCGACAGGGAGGATTCACCCCTCCACTTT. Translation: CASSLDREDSPLHF.